The source of this T cell receptor (beta chain) is a study of T-cell reconstitution after alpha-beta-depleted transplantation in children (dated by TCRdb to the mid-2010s). As for the study more broadly: T-cell immune reconstitution after TCRalphabeta/CD19-depleted allogeneic hematopoietic cell transplantation in children was quantitatively tracked in the study by means of TCR repertoire profiling.

This clonotype was seen only a few times. What antigen it recognizes has not been identified. Base quality data are lacking; no much larger clone is found one base away. The method was PCR. The sequencer was an Illumina HiSeq 2500. TCR library preparation used molecular barcoding, with unique molecular identifiers applied to normalize quantification of the TCRbeta repertoire. Using fastp at Q25 and MiXCR, TCRdb reprocessed the public reads and kept productive beta chains. Rows are combined by CDR3 protein, so each entry shows the most common genes and DNA. The sample table holds almost 500,000 distinct CDR3 sequences, of which 9.5% to 15% were seen once. The ten biggest clones cover roughly 5.4% of the sample. The clonotype originates from a human donor who donated a stem cell graft to a child with combined immunodeficiency. Sequences were derived from PBMCs from the stem cell graft donor, sampled from the stem cell graft.

DNA sequence: TGCGCCAGCAGCTTCCCCTCGGAGACCCAGTACTTC. It is translated as CASSFPSETQYF. The chain is encoded by TRBV5-1 joined to TRBJ2-5; the D segment cannot be called with confidence. The V end loses 2 bases and the J end loses 5 bases, and a stretch of 7 bases separates them. Inclusive of the bounding cysteine and phenylalanine, the CDR3 is 12 residues long. The retained sequence is limited to the CDR3, 36 bases, with the frame set at the first base. The germline V gene encodes CDR1 SGHRS and CDR2 YFSETQ.